This entry features one TCR beta chain sequence. Generated by immunoSEQ multiplex PCR, the TCRdb table keeps only in-frame clones and is missing some. The table records about 44,000 clones, 89% of them present only once. This sample is drawn from a study of blood T cell repertoires in COVID-19. Turning to the study itself: The United States, Italy and Spain supplied acute and convalescent COVID-19 samples.

Germline CDR1 reads KGHSH; CDR2 reads LQKENI. The CDR3 runs 17 residues. Trimming stripped 1 base from V and 0 bases from J, with 13 bases between. Specimen: peripheral blood. The chain employs TRBV18 and TRBJ1-3; D is uncertain. This TCR was sampled from a man aged 65 to 79 with active COVID-19. CDR3 amino acids: CASSPLPGSDSGNTIYF. The CDR3 DNA follows: TGTGCCAGCTCACCACTACCCGGGTCCGACTCTGGAAACACCATATATTTT.